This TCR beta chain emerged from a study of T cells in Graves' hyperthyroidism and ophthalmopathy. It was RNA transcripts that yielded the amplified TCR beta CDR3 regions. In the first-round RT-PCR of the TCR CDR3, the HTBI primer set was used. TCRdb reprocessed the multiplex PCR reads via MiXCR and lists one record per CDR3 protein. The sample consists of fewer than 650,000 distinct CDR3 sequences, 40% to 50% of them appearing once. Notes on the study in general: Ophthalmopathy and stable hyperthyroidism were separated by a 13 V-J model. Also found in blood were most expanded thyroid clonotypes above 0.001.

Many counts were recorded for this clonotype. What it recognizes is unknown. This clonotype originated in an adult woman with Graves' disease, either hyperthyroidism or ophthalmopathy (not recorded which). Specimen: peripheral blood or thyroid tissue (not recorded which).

The CDR3 nucleotides are TGTGCCAGTTCCAAGTACGTCGAATTGAACACTGAAGCTTTCTTT. It yields the protein CASSKYVELNTEAFF. The chain couples TRBV19 to TRBJ1-1; D gene unclear. Trimming cost V 8 bases and J 0 bases, with 16 bases left between them. The CDR3 loop spans 15 amino acids. The germline V gene has CDR1 LNHDA and CDR2 SQIVND (reference sequence).